These 4 T cell receptor beta chains were all obtained from the same sample, sequenced in a study of T-cell memory formation after mild COVID-19. MiXCR was run by TCRdb on the 5' RACE reads, yielding one entry per CDR3 protein. The table shows tens of thousands of distinct CDR3 sequences, with about 7.1% occurring only once. What was sequenced was PBMCs or a T cell subset sorted from them (not recorded which). The receptors shown here come from a man aged 18 to 35 who had mild COVID-19 (a few samples of this study predate the infection). Cell type and time point are not known.

This clonotype was observed a few times. The V call is TRBV19, the J call TRBJ1-2, with D uncertain. CDR3 size: 13 residues. Between the trimmed V and J ends, which lost 5 bases and 8 bases, there was a span of 15 bases. Germline V gene data show CDR1 as LNHDA and CDR2 as SQIVND (reference sequence). DNA for the CDR3: TGTGCCAGTAGTGAGAACTGGGGAGGCGGCTACACCTTC. This translates into CASSENWGGGYTF.

This clonotype came up many times. This chain uses TRBV5-1 with TRBJ2-7; D not certain. V was shortened by 4 bases and J by 2 bases, with 7 bases between the two germline ends. The CDR3 has 12 residues. Germline loops: CDR1 SGHRS, CDR2 YFSETQ. The CDR3 sequence is CASSREPYEQYF. Here the CDR3 DNA reads TGCGCCAGCAGCCGTGAACCCTACGAGCAGTACTTC. The variable domain in full, completed from reference TRBV5-1 and TRBJ2-7, reads KAGVTQTPRYLIKTRGQQVTLSCSPISGHRSVSWYQQTPGQGLQFLFEYFSETQRNKGNFPGRFSGRQFSNSRSEMNVSTLELGDSALYLCASSREPYEQYFGPGTRLTVT.

The chain uses TRBV28 and TRBJ2-5, with D perhaps assigned TRBD1 or TRBD2 (5 bases each). This CDR3 contains 15 residues. Trimming pared 5 bases from V and 4 bases from J, leaving 17 bases between. Germline-derived CDR1 and CDR2 are MDHEN and SYDVKM. CDR3 in DNA: TGTGCCAGCAGTGCTCCGGGACGGGAATTAGAGACCCAGTACTTC. Its protein is CASSAPGRELETQYF.

This clonotype was picked up a small number of times. The rearrangement links TRBV12-3 or TRBV12-4 to TRBJ1-2; D may be TRBD1 (6 bases). The CDR3 covers 15 residues. The V gene lost 5 bases and the J gene lost 2 bases, with 15 bases spanning the gap. The CDR3 reads CASSIATGLNYGYTF. DNA of the CDR3: TGTGCCAGCAGTATCGCCACAGGGCTCAACTATGGCTACACCTTC.